Described below is a single TCR beta chain sequence and its context. The sample is drawn from a study of T-cell reconstitution after alpha-beta-depleted transplantation in children. Unique molecular identifiers were incorporated when the TCRbeta library was constructed. TCRdb re-called the PCR reads with MiXCR, one entry per CDR3 protein. The sample contains some 200,000 distinct CDR3 sequences, around 9.6% of which appear only once. The material sequenced was PBMCs from the stem cell graft donor, taken from the stem cell graft. The receptor comes from a human donor who donated a stem cell graft to a child with acute lymphoblastic leukemia.

CDR3 in DNA: TGTGCCTGGAGACGGACAGGGCCGTCAGATACGCAGTATTTT. Residues: CAWRRTGPSDTQYF. The chain couples TRBV30 to TRBJ2-3; 8 bases map to TRBD1. V dropped 3 bases and J dropped 4; count of bases not matched to a gene: 6. The CDR3 is made up of 14 amino acids. The germline V gene has CDR1 GTSNPN and CDR2 SVGIG (reference sequence).